This passage covers 6 T cell receptor beta chains from one sample sequenced in a study of T cells in Graves' hyperthyroidism and ophthalmopathy. Amplification targeted TCR beta CDR3 regions from RNA transcripts. Carried out on the TCR CDR3, a first-round RT-PCR used the HTBI primer set. TCRdb redid the calling of the multiplex PCR reads with MiXCR, one entry per CDR3 protein. The sample includes 700,000 to 950,000 distinct CDR3 sequences, under 45% seen only once; the top ten take approximately 31%. The sequenced material came from blood. The receptors shown here come from a woman aged 40 to 50 with Graves' hyperthyroidism.

This clonotype was observed many times. A junction end diverges from the germline sequence, so it may reflect a read error. The rearrangement uses TRBV29-1 and TRBJ1-2, with D tentatively TRBD1 (5 bases). Looked up from germline, CDR1 is SQVTM and CDR2 is ANQGSEA. The CDR3 loop spans 13 amino acids. CDR3 region: CSAELPGPRFLAF. The CDR3 DNA is TGCAGCGCCGAACTCCCGGGACCCCGATTCTTGGCCTTC.

The chain recombines TRBV27 with TRBJ2-5; 7 positions match TRBD2. V gave up 2 bases and J gave up 5 bases; unmatched junction bases: 14. Germline CDR1 reads MNHEY; CDR2 reads SMNVEV (reference sequence). The CDR3 consists of 17 residues. In nucleotides, the CDR3 is TGTGCCAGCAGTTTAACCGGGGGAGGGAGGGTCAGGGAGACCCAGTACTTC. It encodes CASSLTGGGRVRETQYF.

The chain recombines TRBV12-5 with TRBJ1-4; D is uncertain. Trimming pared 1 base from V and 7 bases from J, leaving 13 bases between. Germline CDR1 and CDR2: LGHNT and FRNRAP. CDR3 size: 15 residues. As DNA, the CDR3 is TGTGCTAGTGGTTTGGGACCCGGGCCGGGTGAAAAACTGTTTTTT. Amino acid sequence: CASGLGPGPGEKLFF.

This clonotype turned up a few times. The genes are TRBV20-1 and TRBJ2-7, with a possible D match to TRBD2 (5 bases). Looked up from germline, CDR1 is DFQATT and CDR2 is SNEGSKA (reference sequence). The CDR3 covers 11 residues. Trimming took off 6 bases at V and 6 bases at J, with 12 bases between the two ends. The CDR3 bases are TGCAGTGCGGAGGAGCAGTGCGAGCAGTACTTC. Translating gives CSAEEQCEQYF.

The chain joins TRBV6-5 to TRBJ1-1; 7 bases map to TRBD1. Germline-derived CDR1 and CDR2 are MNHEY and SVGAGI. Trimming removed 7 bases from V and 1 base from J; junction bases left unmatched: 3. This CDR3 has 13 amino acids. CDR3 region: CASTQGENTEAFF. CDR3 nucleotide sequence: TGTGCCAGCACCCAGGGGGAGAACACTGAAGCTTTCTTT.

The V call is TRBV7-6, the J call TRBJ2-2; D could derive from TRBD1 or TRBD2 (5 bases each). Trimming took off 5 bases at V and 5 bases at J, with 18 bases between the two ends. CDR1 is SGHVS and CDR2 is FNYEAQ in the germline V gene. CDR3 size: 16 residues. CDR3 in amino acids: CASSPVGDVRTGELFF. The CDR3 DNA reads TGTGCCAGCAGCCCAGTGGGGGACGTTCGTACCGGGGAGCTGTTTTTT.